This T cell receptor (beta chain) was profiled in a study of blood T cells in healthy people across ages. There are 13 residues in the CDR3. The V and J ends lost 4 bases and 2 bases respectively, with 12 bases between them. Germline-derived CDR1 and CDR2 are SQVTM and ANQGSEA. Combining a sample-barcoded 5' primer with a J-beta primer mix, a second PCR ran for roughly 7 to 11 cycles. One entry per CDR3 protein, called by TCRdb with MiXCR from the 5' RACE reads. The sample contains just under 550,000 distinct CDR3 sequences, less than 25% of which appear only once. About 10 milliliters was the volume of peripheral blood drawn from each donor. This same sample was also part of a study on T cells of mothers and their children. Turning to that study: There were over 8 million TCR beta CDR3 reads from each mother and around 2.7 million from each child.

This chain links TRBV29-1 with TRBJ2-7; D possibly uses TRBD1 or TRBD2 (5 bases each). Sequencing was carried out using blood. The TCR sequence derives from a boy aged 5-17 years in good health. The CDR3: CSVVGTETYEQYF. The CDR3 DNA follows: TGCAGCGTTGTGGGGACGGAGACCTACGAGCAGTACTTC.